This T cell receptor (beta chain) was obtained from a study of regulatory T cells in long-lasting Graves disease. V dropped 5 bases and J dropped 3 bases, with 19 bases sitting between them. Germline CDR1 reads SGHDT; CDR2 reads YYEEEE. The CDR3 consists of 16 residues. This clonotype was picked up a small number of times. Documented time point: newly diagnosed GD, antithyroid drugs for less than 3 months. From RNA extracted from PBMCs, the TCR library was made. Investigators prepared the TCR beta libraries by applying iRepertoire HTBI primers and Arm-PCR of CDR3 regions. In TCRdb, the multiplex PCR reads were re-called with MiXCR into one record per CDR3 protein. The repertoire includes fewer than 550,000 distinct CDR3 sequences, roughly 15% of them detected once, and 20% to 25% sits in the top ten. This sample also appeared in a second study, on T cells in Graves' hyperthyroidism and ophthalmopathy. From that second work: RT-PCR in the first round (using the HTBI primer set) targeted the TCR CDR3.

The chain links TRBV5-6 to TRBJ2-3; TRBD2 might be the D (5 bases). Sequencing was performed on peripheral blood mononuclear cells (PBMCs), taken at new diagnosis, from a patient treated with antithyroid drugs. The TCR was taken from a woman younger than 30 with Graves disease. The CDR3 reads CASRNSEAVWTDTQYF. The CDR3 DNA reads TGTGCCAGCAGAAACTCGGAGGCAGTCTGGACAGATACGCAGTATTTT. Based on the CDR3 plus reference TRBV5-6 and TRBJ2-3, the full variable domain is DAGVTQSPTHLIKTRGQQVTLRCSPKSGHDTVSWYQQALGQGPQFIFQYYEEEERQRGNFPDRFSGHQFPNYSSELNVNALLLGDSALYLCASRNSEAVWTDTQYFGPGTRLTVL.